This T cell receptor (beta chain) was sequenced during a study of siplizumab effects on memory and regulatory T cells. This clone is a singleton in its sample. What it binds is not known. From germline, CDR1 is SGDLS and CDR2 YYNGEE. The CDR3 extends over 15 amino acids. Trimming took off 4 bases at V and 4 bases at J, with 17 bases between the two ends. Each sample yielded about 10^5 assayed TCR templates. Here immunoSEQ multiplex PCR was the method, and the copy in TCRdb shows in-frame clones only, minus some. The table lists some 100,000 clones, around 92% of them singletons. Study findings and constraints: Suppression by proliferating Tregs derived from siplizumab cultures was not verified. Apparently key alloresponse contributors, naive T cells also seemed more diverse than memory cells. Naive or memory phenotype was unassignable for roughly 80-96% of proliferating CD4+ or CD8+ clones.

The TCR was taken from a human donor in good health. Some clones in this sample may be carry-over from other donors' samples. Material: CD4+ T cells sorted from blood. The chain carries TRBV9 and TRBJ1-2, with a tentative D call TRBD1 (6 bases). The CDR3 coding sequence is TGTGCCAGCAGCCCTCAGACAGGTATGGGCTATGGCTACACCTTC. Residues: CASSPQTGMGYGYTF.